The present T cell receptor (beta chain) was sequenced within a study of shared clonotypes between healthy human individuals. The V end lost 4 bases, the J end lost 5 bases, and 4 bases lay between the germline ends. CDR1 is SNHLY, CDR2 FYNNEI, per germline. The CDR3 totals 11 residues. Per sorted-subset replicate PCR, input was approximately 200 ng DNA, representing roughly 29,000 T cell genomes. The assay was immunoSEQ multiplex PCR, and TCRdb's table has in-frame clones only and misses some. The sample has about 2 million clones, about 95% seen once; the top ten hold about 1.1%. Study results and caveats: An anticipated effect of sequencing depth on clonotype sharing among donors was recognized.

CD45RO-negative, CCR7-selected cells formed the naive CD8 fraction, which excluded terminally differentiated effector memory CD45RA+ cells. Comments on this clone: The antigen is unknown.

The genes are TRBV2 and TRBJ2-3; D unresolved. Sequencing was performed on naive CD8+ T cells sorted from blood. The receptor was derived from a man younger than 35 in good health. This CDR3 is CASSGEDTQYF. CDR3 in DNA: TGTGCCAGCAGTGGAGAAGATACGCAGTATTTT.